A single TCR beta chain is shown here with its context. The antigen is undetermined. These data originate in a study of cytomegalovirus exposure and HLA in healthy donors. General study results and limits: It was approximately 150 TCR beta chains that were listed as cytomegalovirus-associated. CMV serostatus was the sole immune exposure information available.

This CDR3 region has 16 residues. Germline lookup yields CDR1 SGHNT and CDR2 YYREEE (reference sequence). J was trimmed by 3 bases and V by 6 bases; bases with no gene match: 9. 60 Vbeta and 13 Jbeta primers were used in PCR. Data came from immunoSEQ multiplex PCR; TCRdb stores just in-frame clones and leaves some out. The sample yields 150,000 to 200,000 clones, around 79% seen once. The J gene is TRBJ1-6, the V gene TRBV5-4, with TRBD1 identical over 7 bases. Sequencing was done on a sample of PBMCs. This receptor was obtained from a woman between 50 and 59 years old in good health and CMV-seronegative. CDR3: CASNLGTANYNSPLHF. DNA of the CDR3: TGTGCCAGCAACCTGGGGACAGCAAACTATAATTCACCCCTCCACTTT.